The 5 T cell receptor beta chains given below trace back to one sample, sequenced in a study of blood T cell repertoires in COVID-19. Measured with immunoSEQ multiplex PCR; TCRdb has only the in-frame clones, and not every one. This table has around 210,000 clones, almost 90% appearing once. Sequencing used peripheral blood. The receptors derive from a man between 18 and 35 years old with active or convalescent COVID-19.

This chain joins TRBV25-1 and TRBJ1-2; D possibly corresponds to TRBD1 (5 bases). This CDR3 comprises 16 residues. Trimming took off 1 base at V and 7 bases at J, with 19 bases between the two ends. Germline V gene data show CDR1 as MGHDK and CDR2 as SYGVNS. This CDR3 reads CASSEWREGRASGYTF. The CDR3 coding sequence is TGTGCCAGCAGTGAATGGAGGGAAGGCAGGGCAAGTGGCTACACCTTC.

This chain joins TRBV2 and TRBJ1-1; perhaps TRBD1 as D (5 bases). The germline CDR1 and CDR2 sequences are SNHLY and FYNNEI. Between the trimmed V and J ends, which lost 6 bases and 2 bases, there was a span of 7 bases. The CDR3 loop spans 12 amino acids. The CDR3 here is CASSTGNTEAFF. DNA for the CDR3: TGTGCCAGCAGCACAGGTAACACTGAAGCTTTCTTT.

This clone was seen once. This chain links TRBV9 with TRBJ2-1, with a tentative D call TRBD2 (5 bases). Between the trimmed V and J ends, which lost 2 bases and 8 bases, there was a span of 11 bases. In germline, CDR1 is SGDLS, CDR2 YYNGEE. The CDR3 is 13 residues long. This CDR3 is CASSVGVSHEQFF. The CDR3 nucleotides are TGTGCCAGCAGCGTGGGAGTATCCCATGAGCAGTTCTTC.

This clone was detected only once. V gene TRBV25-1 combines with J gene TRBJ1-3, with D perhaps matching TRBD1 (6 bases). V was pared by 2 bases and J by 2 bases, with 13 bases between. CDR1 MGHDK and CDR2 SYGVNS come from the germline V gene. This CDR3 comprises 16 residues. As DNA, the CDR3 is TGTGCCAGCAGTGAACCTGGACAGCCGCCTGGAAACACCATATATTTT. Translated, it gives CASSEPGQPPGNTIYF.

The chain joins TRBV11-2 to TRBJ2-5; maybe TRBD2 (6 bases). Germline V gives CDR1 SGHAT, CDR2 FQNNGV. This CDR3 is built from 15 residues. V was shortened by 5 bases and J by 5 bases, with 18 bases between the two germline ends. In DNA form, the CDR3 reads TGTGCCAGCAGCCATGCTAGCGTTTTTTCGGAGACCCAGTACTTC. Its protein product is CASSHASVFSETQYF. Full variable domain (outside the CDR3, taken from reference TRBV11-2 and TRBJ2-5): EAGVAQSPRYKIIEKRQSVAFWCNPISGHATLYWYQQILGQGPKLLIQFQNNGVVDDSQLPKDRFSAERLKGVDSTLKIQPAKLEDSAVYLCASSHASVFSETQYFGPGTRLLVL.